One sample yielded the 30 T cell receptor beta chains listed below, sequenced in a study of human CD8 memory T cell subsets. Libraries targeted TCR beta using 5' RACE with UMIs. After re-calling the 5' RACE reads, TCRdb lists one entry per CDR3 protein, DNA absent. The table lists more than 10,000 distinct CDR3 sequences. Sequenced sample: CD8+ T cells from PBMCs. All receptors come from a human donor in good health.

The chain uses TRBV29-1 and TRBJ1-2. Germline lookup yields CDR1 SQVTM and CDR2 ANQGSEA. The CDR3 is 14 amino acids. CDR3 in amino acids: CSVVVVGSNYGYTF.

The chain links TRBV5-1 to TRBJ2-2; without DNA, the TCRdb call of TRBD1 cannot be checked. Germline-derived CDR1 and CDR2 are SGHRS and YFSETQ. CDR3 length: 14 amino acids. The CDR3 here is CASSSDRGTGELFF.

The rearrangement links TRBV28 to TRBJ2-2; TCRdb outputs TRBD2, but without DNA this stays unchecked. The germline V gene has CDR1 MDHEN and CDR2 SYDVKM. This CDR3 comprises 18 residues. The CDR3: CASSFSSTSGSITGELFF.

The chain is built from TRBV11-2 and TRBJ2-1; TCRdb calls TRBD2, which cannot be checked without DNA. The germline V gene encodes CDR1 SGHAT and CDR2 FQNNGV. This CDR3 has 19 amino acids. The CDR3 sequence is CASSPGLAGGFSSYNEQFF.

The rearrangement links TRBV6-5 to TRBJ1-2; as DNA is missing, the TRBD1 call by TCRdb cannot be tested. CDR3 length equals 14 residues. CDR1 and CDR2 from the germline V gene are MNHEY and SVGAGI. The CDR3: CASSYMGVYYGYTF.

V is TRBV7-3 and J is TRBJ2-7. Looked up from germline, CDR1 is SGHTA and CDR2 is FQGTGA. The CDR3 contains 13 residues. The CDR3 sequence is CASSFGWGYEQYF.

By frequency, this clonotype registers medium-sized. The chain carries TRBV29-1 and TRBJ2-1; with no DNA, the TCRdb D assignment of TRBD1 cannot be verified. The CDR3 is made up of 15 amino acids. The V gene's germline CDR1 is SQVTM and CDR2 ANQGSEA. The CDR3 loop reads CSVAPGQLDYNEQFF.

This chain joins TRBV15 and TRBJ1-5; no DNA is available, so the TRBD1 call from TCRdb remains unchecked. CDR1 is LNHNV, CDR2 YYDKDF, per germline (reference sequence). The CDR3 has 16 residues. The CDR3 is CATSRDPGGEDQPQHF.

The chain employs TRBV7-2 and TRBJ1-1; the D gene TCRdb calls, TRBD1, cannot be checked with no DNA. Germline assignment: CDR1 SGHTA and CDR2 FQGNSA. This CDR3 has 15 amino acids. The chain's CDR3 is CASSPRGGLNTEAFF.

This rearrangement joins TRBV7-9 to TRBJ1-3; the D call of TRBD1 rests on TCRdb alone, since no DNA is present to check it. Germline-derived CDR1 and CDR2 are SEHNR and FQNEAQ (reference sequence). The CDR3 consists of 18 residues. The CDR3 spells CASSRPDIGTGPGNTIYF.

This chain uses TRBV12-3 or TRBV12-4 with TRBJ1-2. This CDR3 spans 12 amino acids. The CDR3 loop reads CASSFWSYGYTF.

This chain joins TRBV5-5 and TRBJ2-1; the TRBD1 assignment by TCRdb is unverifiable without DNA. Germline CDR1 is SGHKS and CDR2 is YYEKEE (reference sequence). The CDR3 runs 15 residues. CDR3 protein: CASSLAQGIADEQFF.

J is TRBJ1-4 and V is TRBV6-5; the D call from TCRdb, TRBD1, cannot be confirmed without DNA. CDR3 size: 13 residues. The germline gives CDR1 MNHEY, CDR2 SVGAGI. Here the CDR3 reads CASRTGQDEKLFF.

This chain uses TRBV3-1 with TRBJ2-1; checking the TCRdb D call of TRBD1 is not possible without DNA. Germline V gives CDR1 LGHDT, CDR2 YNNKEL (reference sequence). The CDR3 contains 15 residues. CDR3 sequence reads: CASSQEGPSYNEQFF.

The chain combines TRBV27 with TRBJ1-1; absent DNA, TCRdb's TRBD1 call cannot be checked. This CDR3 has 15 amino acids. Germline CDR1 and CDR2: MNHEY and SMNVEV (reference sequence). The CDR3 here is CASSLSGTVNTEAFF.

V gene TRBV4-1 combines with J gene TRBJ2-7; TCRdb picks TRBD1, but there is no DNA to check that call. The CDR3 covers 13 residues. Germline V lookup: CDR1 MGHRA, CDR2 YSYEKL. CDR3 loop: CASSPGDTYEQYF.

The rearrangement joins TRBV27 to TRBJ1-2; TCRdb lists TRBD1, though no DNA is available to test this call. The CDR3 has 13 residues. The germline CDR1 and CDR2 sequences are MNHEY and SMNVEV (reference sequence). CDR3 protein: CASSLSPGSGYTF.

V usage is TRBV7-9 and J usage is TRBJ2-7; the TCRdb D gene call, TRBD1, has no DNA to confirm it. Germline V gene sequence: CDR1 SEHNR, CDR2 FQNEAQ (reference sequence). This CDR3 has 14 residues. Here the CDR3 reads CASSSNSGQAEQYF.

The chain has TRBV4-3 and TRBJ2-7; the D gene TCRdb calls, TRBD1, cannot be checked with no DNA. The germline V gene encodes CDR1 LGHNA and CDR2 YSLEER. The CDR3 has 16 residues. This CDR3 reads CASSQDPTGHSYEQYF.

Its frequency marks this clonotype as large. The chain combines TRBV29-1 with TRBJ1-4. This CDR3 is 13 amino acids long. Germline CDR1 reads SQVTM; CDR2 reads ANQGSEA. CDR3 in amino acids: CSVPLGPGEKLFF.

CDR3 residues: CASSLIAGGPRNEQFF. This chain joins TRBV6-2 or TRBV6-3 and TRBJ2-1; TCRdb calls TRBD2, which cannot be checked without DNA. The CDR3 has 16 amino acids. Germline CDR1 and CDR2: MNHEY and SVGEGT.

The gene calls are TRBV3-1 and TRBJ2-3; with no DNA, the TCRdb D assignment of TRBD1 cannot be verified. CDR1 and CDR2 (germline): LGHDT, YNNKEL (reference sequence). The CDR3 is made up of 16 amino acids. The CDR3: CASSPRQGSDTDTQYF.

According to its frequency, this clonotype is medium-sized. The rearrangement uses TRBV7-9 and TRBJ1-3. Looked up from germline, CDR1 is SEHNR and CDR2 is FQNEAQ (reference sequence). The CDR3 loop spans 14 amino acids. The CDR3 spells CASSSAYSGNTIYF.

The chain is built from TRBV20-1 and TRBJ2-1; TCRdb calls TRBD2, which cannot be checked without DNA. The germline V gene has CDR1 DFQATT and CDR2 SNEGSKA (reference sequence). This CDR3 region has 15 residues. CDR3 in amino acids: CSATSREGGPREQFF.

The CDR3 sequence: CASRETTGGGQPQHF. The V call is TRBV6-5, the J call TRBJ1-5; TCRdb designates TRBD1, a call that cannot be tested without DNA. Germline V CDR1 and CDR2: MNHEY, SVGAGI. The CDR3 sequence is 15 residues long.

The chain carries TRBV28 and TRBJ2-3; TCRdb's assignment of TRBD1 cannot be checked, as there is no DNA. Germline values: CDR1 MDHEN, CDR2 SYDVKM. CDR3 length: 14 residues. CDR3 loop: CAVLGLLGTDTQYF.

This clonotype is classed as medium-sized (0.01 to 0.1%) by frequency. The chain joins TRBV28 to TRBJ2-7; TCRdb indicates TRBD1, and absent DNA this call remains unverified. Germline V lookup: CDR1 MDHEN, CDR2 SYDVKM. The CDR3 consists of 13 residues. CDR3 sequence: CASSFGDMYEQYF.

By frequency, this clonotype registers medium-sized. The chain links TRBV5-5 to TRBJ2-7; the D gene TCRdb calls, TRBD1, cannot be checked with no DNA. The V gene's germline CDR1 is SGHKS and CDR2 YYEKEE (reference sequence). The CDR3 sequence is 15 residues long. The CDR3 loop reads CASSLPPGARDEQYF.

The rearrangement joins TRBV5-5 to TRBJ2-1; absent DNA, TCRdb's TRBD2 call cannot be checked. There are 16 residues in the CDR3. Germline lookup yields CDR1 SGHKS and CDR2 YYEKEE (reference sequence). This CDR3 reads CASSSVSSGVRGEQFF.

The chain is built from TRBV7-6 and TRBJ2-3; without DNA, the TCRdb call of TRBD2 cannot be checked. The CDR3 is 21 residues long. In germline, CDR1 is SGHVS, CDR2 FNYEAQ. This chain's CDR3 is CASSLSMLGTSGRNPTDTQYF.